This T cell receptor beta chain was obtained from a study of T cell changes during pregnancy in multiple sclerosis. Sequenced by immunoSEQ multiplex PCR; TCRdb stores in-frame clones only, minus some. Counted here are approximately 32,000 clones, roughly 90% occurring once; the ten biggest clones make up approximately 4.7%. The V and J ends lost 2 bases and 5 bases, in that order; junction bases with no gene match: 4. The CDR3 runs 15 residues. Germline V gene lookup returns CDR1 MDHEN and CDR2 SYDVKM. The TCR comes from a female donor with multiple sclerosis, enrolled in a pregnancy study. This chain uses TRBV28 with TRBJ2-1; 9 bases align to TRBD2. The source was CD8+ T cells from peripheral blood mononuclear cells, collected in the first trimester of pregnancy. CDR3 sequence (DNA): TGTGCCAGCAGTTTAGCGGGAGGGCCCCACAATGAGCAGTTCTTC. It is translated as CASSLAGGPHNEQFF.